These T cell receptor beta chains were read from a single sample in a study of T cell responses to AZD1222 COVID-19 vaccine. The assay was immunoSEQ multiplex PCR, and TCRdb's table has in-frame clones only and misses some. The sample has around 110,000 clones; about 88% are singletons. This material consisted of peripheral blood, taken on day 0 of AZD1222 vaccination. The receptors were sampled from an adult in good health. Each CDR3 is given with its conserved first and last residue. The D gene is left open where the match is weak. Only some rows state a clone size, as once, few, many or a class for expanded clones.

D,size,V,J,CDR3,DNA
TRBD2,-,TRBV6-2/TRBV6-3,TRBJ2-7,CASSFASGRAYEQYF,TGTGCCAGCAGTTTTGCTAGCGGGAGGGCCTACGAGCAGTACTTC
TRBD1,-,TRBV5-1,TRBJ1-2,CASSLGYRDRGYGYTF,TGCGCCAGCAGCTTGGGATACAGAGACAGGGGCTATGGCTACACCTTC
-,-,TRBV2,TRBJ1-4,CASRGGRRNEKLFF,TGTGCCAGCAGGGGTGGCCGCCGTAATGAAAAACTGTTTTTT
TRBD1,-,TRBV6-5,TRBJ2-1,CASSYGDSHNEQFF,TGTGCCAGCAGTTATGGGGACAGCCACAATGAGCAGTTCTTC
-,-,TRBV28,TRBJ1-1,CASSWGVGGTEAFF,TGTGCCAGCAGCTGGGGGGTCGGCGGCACTGAAGCTTTCTTT
-,-,TRBV6-6,TRBJ1-2,CASREGGNYGYTF,TGTGCCAGCAGGGAAGGGGGAAACTATGGCTACACCTTC
TRBD2,-,TRBV27,TRBJ2-6,CASSPLFPSGGFGANVLTF,TGTGCCAGCAGTCCCCTTTTTCCTAGCGGGGGTTTTGGGGCCAACGTCCTGACTTTC
-,-,TRBV27,TRBJ1-5,CASSLSILNQPQHF,TGTGCCAGCAGTTTATCGATCTTGAATCAGCCCCAGCATTTT
-,-,TRBV28,TRBJ1-1,CASRGGTGNTEAFF,TGTGCCAGCAGGGGTGGAACAGGGAACACTGAAGCTTTCTTT
-,once,TRBV5-4,TRBJ1-2,CASSLLRSKADYRAYYGYTF,TGTGCCAGCAGCTTGTTACGTTCAAAAGCAGATTACAGGGCGTACTATGGCTACACCTTC
-,-,TRBV20-1,TRBJ2-1,CSATDTSYNEQFF,TGCAGTGCTACTGACACCTCCTACAATGAGCAGTTCTTC
-,-,TRBV9,TRBJ2-2,CASSVVATGELFF,TGTGCCAGCAGCGTAGTAGCGACCGGGGAGCTGTTTTTT
-,-,TRBV19,TRBJ1-2,CASSRQNYGYTF,TGTGCCAGTAGTAGACAAAACTATGGCTACACCTTC
-,-,TRBV19,TRBJ1-4,CASIEGSTNEKLFF,TGTGCCAGTATCGAAGGGTCAACTAATGAAAAACTGTTTTTT
-,-,TRBV5-1,TRBJ2-7,CASSQQQGSGEQYF,TGCGCCAGCAGCCAGCAGCAGGGTTCTGGCGAGCAGTACTTC
-,-,TRBV9,TRBJ2-7,CASSVAPGQNYEQYF,TGTGCCAGCAGCGTAGCCCCCGGACAAAATTACGAGCAGTACTTC
-,-,TRBV6-5,TRBJ1-1,CATLLSWGNTEAFF,TGTGCCACTTTATTATCTTGGGGGAACACTGAAGCTTTCTTT
-,-,TRBV7-9,TRBJ1-4,CASSRDTTNEKLFF,TGTGCCAGCAGCCGCGATACAACTAATGAAAAACTGTTTTTT
-,-,TRBV3-1/TRBV3-2,TRBJ1-2,CASSLSAAFEGYTF,TGTGCCAGCAGCCTAAGCGCGGCCTTTGAAGGCTACACCTTC
-,-,TRBV9,TRBJ2-3,CASSLIMTASTDTQYF,TGTGCCAGCAGCTTAATTATGACAGCGAGCACAGATACGCAGTATTTT
-,once,TRBV6-1,TRBJ2-5,CASSEAPEETQYF,TGTGCCAGCAGTGAAGCGCCTGAGGAGACCCAGTACTTC
-,-,TRBV7-2,TRBJ1-4,CASSLQGNVANEKLFF,TGTGCCAGCAGCCTACAGGGAAATGTGGCTAATGAAAAACTGTTTTTT
TRBD2,-,TRBV27,TRBJ2-7,CASSSRQTPRLAGEQYF,TGTGCCAGCAGTTCACGACAGACCCCGAGACTAGCGGGTGAGCAGTACTTC
-,-,TRBV30,TRBJ2-1,CAWIGENEQFF,TGTGCCTGGATAGGGGAGAATGAGCAGTTCTTC
-,once,TRBV6-4,TRBJ1-6,CASRNQGDNSPLHF,TGTGCCAGCAGGAATCAGGGTGATAATTCACCCCTCCACTTT
-,-,TRBV6-5,TRBJ2-1,CASSYWGGPPGEQFF,TGTGCCAGCAGTTACTGGGGTGGCCCCCCGGGTGAGCAGTTCTTC